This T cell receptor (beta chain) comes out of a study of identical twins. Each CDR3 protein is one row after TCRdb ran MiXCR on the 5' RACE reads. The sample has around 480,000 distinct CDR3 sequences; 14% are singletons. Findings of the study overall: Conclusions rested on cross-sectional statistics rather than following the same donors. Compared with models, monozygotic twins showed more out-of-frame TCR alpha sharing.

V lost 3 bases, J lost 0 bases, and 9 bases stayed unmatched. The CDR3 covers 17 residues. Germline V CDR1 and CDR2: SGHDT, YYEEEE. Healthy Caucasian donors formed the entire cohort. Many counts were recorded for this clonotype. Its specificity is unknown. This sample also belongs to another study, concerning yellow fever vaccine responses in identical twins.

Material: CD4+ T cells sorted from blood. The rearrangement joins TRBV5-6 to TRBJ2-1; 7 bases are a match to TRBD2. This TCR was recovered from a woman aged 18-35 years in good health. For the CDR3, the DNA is TGTGCCAGCAGCTCCAGACTAGCTATGAGCTCCTACAATGAGCAGTTCTTC. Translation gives CASSSRLAMSSYNEQFF.